This T cell receptor beta chain was documented in a study of T cells after yellow fever vaccination. Study information: Low-cell-number fractions were prepared with SMART-Seq v4 Ultra Low Input.

Germline V CDR1 and CDR2: LNHDA, SQIVND (reference sequence). The V end was cut by 3 bases, the J end by 1 base, with 13 bases between. The CDR3 length is 16 residues. TCRdb redid the calling of the 5' RACE reads with MiXCR, one entry per CDR3 protein. In the table there are roughly 300,000 distinct CDR3 sequences, around 6.8% of which are singletons. The rearrangement links TRBV19 to TRBJ1-5, with D possibly being TRBD1 (6 bases). This specimen consisted of PBMCs, obtained 35 to 50 days after the first yellow fever vaccination. This TCR derives from a man aged 18-30 years who received the YFV17D yellow fever vaccine. Written as DNA, the CDR3 is TGTGCCAGTAGTATGCGGAGGGGGGAGAGCAATCAGCCCCAGCATTTT. It translates to CASSMRRGESNQPQHF.